This T cell receptor beta chain derives from a study of response to subunit inactivated influenza vaccine. The study's findings and limits: The authors suggested that few new T cells are recruited per seasonal influenza vaccination.

This clonotype has a count of ten or more. What it binds is unknown. Each CDR3 protein gets one entry after TCRdb re-called the RT-PCR reads with MiXCR. The repertoire has 600,000 to 850,000 distinct CDR3 sequences, 14% of them found once; the top ten carry 6% to 9.5%. The sequence derives from a man in his fifties or sixties who received an inactivated influenza vaccine. This material consisted of PBMCs from blood, taken roughly 2 weeks before vaccination.

CDR3 bases: TGTGCCAGCAGCGGAAGCGCATCCTACCAAGAGACCCAGTACTTC. Its protein is CASSGSASYQETQYF. V usage is TRBV9 and J usage is TRBJ2-5, with D unresolved. The CDR3 consists of 15 residues. Looked up from germline, CDR1 is SGDLS and CDR2 is YYNGEE. The germline V and J ends were trimmed by 3 bases and 0 bases, with 12 bases remaining between them.